One and the same sample provided the 15 T cell receptor beta chains below, sequenced in a study of response to subunit inactivated influenza vaccine. TCRdb re-called the RT-PCR reads through MiXCR, storing one row per CDR3 protein. The profile shows under 200,000 distinct CDR3 sequences, 11% of them singletons. The sequencing used non-naive T cells sorted from PBMCs, collected 45 days after vaccination. These receptors were collected from a man aged 50-60 years who received an inactivated influenza vaccine.

This clonotype was detected ten times or more. This chain joins TRBV5-1 and TRBJ2-7; 7 bases align to TRBD1. With V trimmed by 4 bases and J by 1 base, 11 bases remained unmatched. Germline-derived CDR1 and CDR2 are SGHRS and YFSETQ. The CDR3 covers 16 residues. This CDR3 reads CASSSIGGAGSYEQYF. DNA of the CDR3: TGCGCCAGCAGCAGTATAGGGGGCGCCGGATCCTACGAGCAGTACTTC.

V is TRBV6-1 and J is TRBJ1-3, with 7 bases fitting TRBD1. CDR3 size: 15 residues. The V segment lost 6 bases and the J segment 1 base; nucleotides outside the gene matches: 6. CDR1 is MNHNS, CDR2 SASEGT, per germline. The CDR3 DNA reads as TGTGCCAGCAGGGAAACAGGGGCTTCTGGAAACACCATATATTTT. Protein: CASRETGASGNTIYF.

V usage is TRBV20-1 and J usage is TRBJ2-4; D gene uncertain. Trimming left V 3 bases short and J 8 bases short, with 20 bases between. The CDR3 contains 15 residues. From germline, CDR1 is DFQATT and CDR2 SNEGSKA (reference sequence). The CDR3 DNA reads as TGCAGTGCTAGGGGTACAGCCGGCTTTTGGGACATTCAGTACTTC. It translates to CSARGTAGFWDIQYF.

V usage is TRBV19 and J usage is TRBJ2-1; tentative D call: TRBD2 (6 bases). This CDR3 is 16 amino acids long. V gave up 1 base and J gave up 4 bases, with 14 bases separating them. Germline values: CDR1 LNHDA, CDR2 SQIVND (reference sequence). CDR3 nucleotide sequence: TGTGCCAGTAGTATAGCCGGGCTAGCGAAGTACAATGAGCAGTTCTTC. It yields the protein CASSIAGLAKYNEQFF.

This chain joins TRBV5-1 and TRBJ1-6; D is undetermined. The germline V gene has CDR1 SGHRS and CDR2 YFSETQ. The CDR3 is made up of 14 amino acids. Trimming left V 4 bases short and J 10 bases short, with 15 bases between. The DNA of the CDR3 is TGCGCCAGCAGCGAACCCGGGCCGGAGTCACCCCTCCACTTT. Translation gives CASSEPGPESPLHF.

The chain couples TRBV6-1 to TRBJ1-2; D gene uncertain. The V end was cut by 7 bases, the J end by 2 bases, with 11 bases between. The CDR3 is 13 residues long. Germline assignment: CDR1 MNHNS and CDR2 SASEGT. CDR3 loop: CASKRVGNYGYTF. CDR3 DNA sequence: TGTGCCAGCAAAAGGGTGGGCAACTATGGCTACACCTTC.

In this sample, this clonotype turned up a few times. V and J are TRBV5-1 and TRBJ2-5; D might be TRBD1 (5 bases). V dropped 0 bases and J dropped 4 bases, with 13 bases sitting between them. The CDR3 sequence is 15 residues long. Per the germline V gene, CDR1 is SGHRS and CDR2 is YFSETQ. CDR3 protein: CASSLGPPQGETQYF. The DNA for the CDR3 is TGCGCCAGCAGCTTGGGGCCTCCCCAGGGAGAGACCCAGTACTTC.

This clonotype was detected a few times. CDR3: CASSPYRSYNEQFF. In nucleotides, the CDR3 is TGTGCCAGCAGCCCTTACCGCTCCTACAATGAGCAGTTCTTC. V is TRBV12-3 or TRBV12-4 and J is TRBJ2-1; no clear D gene. The CDR3 contains 14 residues. The V end was cut by 6 bases, the J end by 0 bases, with 9 bases between.

The J gene is TRBJ1-2, the V gene TRBV24-1; perhaps TRBD1 as D (6 bases). Germline V lookup: CDR1 KGHDR, CDR2 SFDVKD. Trimming took 5 bases from V and 3 from J, leaving 12 bases between them. CDR3 length: 14 residues. In DNA, the CDR3 is TGTGCCACCAGTGCGGGGGCCTATGACTATGGCTACACCTTC. Translated: CATSAGAYDYGYTF.

The gene calls are TRBV5-1 and TRBJ2-3; TRBD2 matches at 8 bases. Per germline, CDR1 SGHRS and CDR2 YFSETQ. This CDR3 is built from 17 residues. Trimming cost V 0 bases and J 2 bases; bases outside gene matches: 8. For the CDR3, the DNA is TGCGCCAGCAGCTTGGCTCCGGGGGGGGGATACACAGATACGCAGTATTTT. Protein sequence: CASSLAPGGGYTDTQYF.

In its sample, this clonotype was seen many times. The chain carries TRBV7-2 and TRBJ2-3; D remains unclear. The CDR3 sequence is 12 residues long. CDR1 and CDR2 from the germline V gene are SGHTA and FQGNSA. Trimming shortened V by 4 bases and J by 5 bases, and 7 bases separated the two germline ends. The CDR3 DNA reads TGTGCCAGCAGCTCACTAAAAGATACGCAGTATTTT. Protein product: CASSSLKDTQYF.

The chain recombines TRBV7-9 with TRBJ1-1, with 10 bases aligning to TRBD1. With 9 bases clipped from V and 1 base from J, the junction kept 11 bases outside the gene matches. Germline loops: CDR1 SEHNR, CDR2 FQNEAQ (reference sequence). The CDR3 sequence is 16 residues long. The CDR3 reads CASIFGQGVQNTEAFF. The CDR3 DNA sequence: TGTGCCAGTATCTTCGGACAGGGGGTTCAGAACACTGAAGCTTTCTTT.

This clonotype showed up many times. The chain is built from TRBV6-6 and TRBJ2-1; D is unresolved. With 6 bases removed from V and 9 bases from J, the gap between germline ends came to 9 bases. Germline V gene sequence: CDR1 MNHNY, CDR2 SVGAGI (reference sequence). The CDR3 is made up of 11 amino acids. In DNA, the CDR3 is TGTGCCAGCAGCCACGGCGGTGAGCAGTTCTTC. It yields the protein CASSHGGEQFF.

The V gene is TRBV14, the J gene TRBJ1-1, with TRBD1 matching 7 bases. The CDR3 totals 13 residues. The V gene's germline CDR1 is SGHDN and CDR2 FVKESK. The V and J ends lost 6 bases and 1 base, in that order; junction bases with no gene match: 2. CDR3 protein: CASRTGTNTEAFF. In nucleotides, the CDR3 is TGTGCCAGCAGGACAGGGACGAACACTGAAGCTTTCTTT.

This clonotype was found many times. The chain carries TRBV5-1 and TRBJ2-2; 7 nucleotides match TRBD2. Unmatched junction bases numbered 9, after V lost 9 bases and J lost 1 base. In germline, CDR1 is SGHRS, CDR2 YFSETQ. CDR3 length equals 15 residues. CDR3 nucleotides: TGCGCCACCACTCCGTCGGGGGGGAACACCGGGGAGCTGTTTTTT. Protein sequence: CATTPSGGNTGELFF.